The clone carrying this TCR beta chain showed up just a few times. Its antigen is not identified. These data belong to a study of early T cells in non-severe SARS-CoV-2 infection. Study observations and caveats: The matching step, a VDJdb search, favored anti-spike CD8 responses and missed private and CD4 specificities.

In TCRdb, the 5' RACE reads were re-called with MiXCR into one record per CDR3 protein. The sample has some 71,000 distinct CDR3 sequences, approximately 9.1% seen once; the top ten hold around a sixth. The V gene lost 8 bases and the J gene lost 5 bases, with 7 bases spanning the gap. This CDR3 region has 10 residues. Germline CDR1 MNHEY, CDR2 SVGEGT. The chain links TRBV6-2 or TRBV6-3 to TRBJ2-7; no clear D gene. The sequencing here drew on whole blood, taken at baseline. This TCR derives from an adult who was a healthcare worker with PCR-confirmed SARS-CoV-2 infection or an uninfected control (not recorded which). CDR3 sequence reads: CASGSHEQYF. The CDR3, as DNA: TGTGCCAGCGGGTCCCACGAGCAGTACTTC.